Here is one T cell receptor beta chain with its context. Its antigen remains unidentified. TCRdb reprocessed the 5' RACE reads via MiXCR and lists one record per CDR3 protein. Of tens of thousands of distinct CDR3 sequences in the sample, around 9.7% were seen once. The CDR3 contains 15 residues. V shed 1 base and J shed 3 bases, with 12 bases lying between them. Germline assignment: CDR1 MGHRA and CDR2 YSYEKL. The sample is drawn from a study of T-cell memory formation after mild COVID-19. Overall study context: Largely donor-specific TCR clusters were found. Study-wide points: Contracting clones, day 15 to 85, had balanced CD4/CD8, and later expanders favored CD4+.

This TCR was sampled from an adult woman who had mild COVID-19 (a few samples of this study predate the infection). Cell type and time point are not known. Material for sequencing was PBMCs or a T cell subset sorted from them (not recorded which). The chain links TRBV4-1 to TRBJ1-2; tentative D call: TRBD1 (6 bases). CDR3 DNA: TGCGCCAGCAGCCAAGTTCCAGGGGACTACTATGGCTACACCTTC. This gives the protein CASSQVPGDYYGYTF.